These 21 T cell receptor beta chains share one sample of origin, sequenced in a study of T cells after somatic rescue of genetic block. The protocol was immunoSEQ multiplex PCR, while the TCRdb copy is restricted to in-frame clones and leaves out a portion. Of some 70,000 clones in the sample, around 90% were seen once. Sample: peripheral blood mononuclear cells (PBMCs). These TCRs come from a man between 25 and 39 years old.

The V and J genes are TRBV5-1 and TRBJ2-4, with D tentatively TRBD1 (6 bases). Trimming pared 3 bases from V and 0 bases from J, leaving 16 bases between. The length of the CDR3 is 17 residues. In germline, CDR1 is SGHRS, CDR2 YFSETQ. CDR3 nucleotide sequence: TGCGCCAGCAGCTGGGGACAAATCCAACTAGCCAAAAACATTCAGTACTTC. It translates to CASSWGQIQLAKNIQYF.

The chain recombines TRBV10-2 with TRBJ2-7; possibly TRBD2 for D (6 bases). The germline gives CDR1 WSHSY, CDR2 SAAADI. The CDR3 spans 15 residues. V gave up 3 bases and J gave up 2 bases, with 14 bases separating them. The CDR3 DNA sequence: TGCGCCAGCAGTGACAAATCGCGGGGAACCTACGAGCAGTACTTC. Translating it yields CASSDKSRGTYEQYF.

Only one count was recorded for this clone. This CDR3 is CSVAARDGDTEAFF. For the CDR3, the DNA is TGCAGCGTTGCCGCTAGGGACGGAGACACTGAAGCTTTCTTT. The V gene is TRBV29-1, the J gene TRBJ1-1; tentative D call: TRBD1 (5 bases). The V gene's germline CDR1 is SQVTM and CDR2 ANQGSEA. V shed 4 bases and J shed 3 bases, with 15 bases lying between them. The length of the CDR3 is 14 residues.

The chain uses TRBV29-1 and TRBJ2-7; D is unclear. Trimming took 4 bases from V and 2 from J, leaving 12 bases between them. The CDR3 sequence is 13 residues long. Germline assignment: CDR1 SQVTM and CDR2 ANQGSEA. This CDR3 reads CSVGGDKTYEQYF. CDR3 in DNA: TGCAGCGTTGGAGGTGACAAAACCTACGAGCAGTACTTC.

V gene TRBV18 combines with J gene TRBJ1-5; perhaps TRBD1 as D (6 bases). From germline, CDR1 is KGHSH and CDR2 LQKENI. The germline V and J ends were trimmed by 3 bases and 5 bases, with 11 bases remaining between them. The CDR3 contains 14 residues. CDR3 nucleotides: TGTGCCAGCTCACCGACAGGTTTGGATCAGCCCCAGCATTTT. This translates into CASSPTGLDQPQHF.

The V call is TRBV5-4, the J call TRBJ2-7; perhaps TRBD1 as D (5 bases). The CDR3 length is 15 residues. Germline CDR1 is SGHNT and CDR2 is YYREEE (reference sequence). V was trimmed by 3 bases and J by 1 base, leaving 14 bases between them. The CDR3 spells CASSSVGQGSYEQYF. CDR3 sequence (DNA): TGTGCCAGCAGCTCTGTGGGGCAGGGATCCTACGAGCAGTACTTC.

Only a few counts were recorded for this clone. The chain uses TRBV19 and TRBJ2-7; 8 bases align to TRBD1. V lost 6 bases to trimming and J lost 3 bases; unmatched junction nucleotides: 1. The germline V gene has CDR1 LNHDA and CDR2 SQIVND (reference sequence). The length of the CDR3 is 12 residues. For the CDR3, the DNA is TGTGCCAGTAGCGACAGGGGCTACGAGCAGTACTTC. Amino acids: CASSDRGYEQYF.

In its sample, this clone was seen once. The CDR3 DNA sequence: TGCGCCAGCAGTCAGGTGGGGGTTAGGAATGAGCAGTTCTTC. Its protein is CASSQVGVRNEQFF. The rearrangement uses TRBV23-1 and TRBJ2-1; D is perhaps TRBD1 or TRBD2 (5 bases each). TRBV23-1 is reported as an ORF; its role is uncertain. Trimming removed 3 bases from V and 7 bases from J, with 13 bases in between. This CDR3 comprises 14 residues.

The V gene is TRBV5-1, the J gene TRBJ1-1; D ambiguous. Germline loops: CDR1 SGHRS, CDR2 YFSETQ. V lost 1 base and J lost 0, with 10 bases in between. The CDR3 loop spans 15 amino acids. Here the CDR3 DNA reads TGCGCCAGCAGCTTGTATTTCGGAATGAACACTGAAGCTTTCTTT. Its translation is CASSLYFGMNTEAFF. Complete variable domain (other parts from reference TRBV5-1 and TRBJ1-1): KAGVTQTPRYLIKTRGQQVTLSCSPISGHRSVSWYQQTPGQGLQFLFEYFSETQRNKGNFPGRFSGRQFSNSRSEMNVSTLELGDSALYLCASSLYFGMNTEAFFGQGTRLTVV.

The chain recombines TRBV6-4 with TRBJ2-1; the D is unclear. The CDR3 is 14 amino acids. V lost 5 bases and J 4 bases, leaving 12 bases between the germline ends. CDR1 is MRHNA, CDR2 SNTAGT, per germline. The chain's CDR3 is CASSPSFGYNEQFF. The CDR3 DNA follows: TGTGCCAGCAGTCCGAGCTTCGGGTACAATGAGCAGTTCTTC.

This chain connects TRBV27 to TRBJ2-1, with TRBD2 matching 10 bases. Germline V gene data show CDR1 as MNHEY and CDR2 as SMNVEV (reference sequence). CDR3 length: 15 amino acids. The V and J ends lost 5 bases and 7 bases, in that order; junction bases with no gene match: 8. The CDR3 DNA follows: TGTGCCAGCAGTCCGCTAAGCGGGAGGGGTAATGAGCAGTTCTTC. The encoded protein is CASSPLSGRGNEQFF.

The J gene is TRBJ2-7, the V gene TRBV18; 9 bases map to TRBD1. J lost 2 bases, V lost 4 bases, and 6 bases had no gene match. The CDR3 consists of 15 residues. CDR1 and CDR2 (germline): KGHSH, LQKENI. The CDR3 nucleotides are TGTGCCAGCTCACTGGGGACAGGGAGCACCTACGAGCAGTACTTC. Protein: CASSLGTGSTYEQYF.

The chain links TRBV19 to TRBJ2-6; no clear D gene. The CDR3 totals 13 residues. Trimming took 3 bases from V and 1 from J, leaving 1 base between them. Germline CDR1 reads LNHDA; CDR2 reads SQIVND (reference sequence). The CDR3: CASSMSGANVLTF. DNA of the CDR3: TGTGCCAGTAGTATGTCTGGGGCCAACGTCCTGACTTTC.

The chain links TRBV7-7 to TRBJ2-3; unclear D gene. Germline-derived CDR1 and CDR2 are SSHAT and FNYEAQ (reference sequence). V lost 1 base and J lost 6, with 8 bases in between. There are 13 residues in the CDR3. DNA for the CDR3: TGTGCCAGCAGCTTAGGTTGGGGTGATACGCAGTATTTT. Translated: CASSLGWGDTQYF.

This chain links TRBV6-6 with TRBJ2-7; D could derive from TRBD1 or TRBD2 (5 bases each). V was clipped by 5 bases and J by 2 bases, with 16 bases between them. Germline V CDR1 and CDR2: MNHNY, SVGAGI (reference sequence). This CDR3 region has 15 residues. The CDR3 reads CASSAGWDGTYEQYF. The CDR3 DNA reads TGTGCCAGCAGTGCCGGGTGGGACGGAACCTACGAGCAGTACTTC.

The chain links TRBV4-1 to TRBJ1-5, with D tentatively TRBD1 (5 bases). V was cut by 1 base and J by 6 bases, with 22 bases left in between. Germline values: CDR1 MGHRA, CDR2 YSYEKL. The length of the CDR3 is 18 residues. The CDR3 sequence: CASSQVLPRGKDGQPQHF. Written as DNA, the CDR3 is TGCGCCAGCAGCCAAGTCCTTCCCCGGGGGAAAGACGGTCAGCCCCAGCATTTT.

This chain connects TRBV11-2 to TRBJ2-3, with a weak D call TRBD2 (6 bases). Between the trimmed V and J ends, which lost 3 bases and 3 bases, there was a span of 16 bases. This CDR3 has 16 residues. In germline, CDR1 is SGHAT, CDR2 FQNNGV. CDR3 residues: CASSLRYRELTDTQYF. Here the CDR3 DNA reads TGTGCCAGCAGCTTGCGCTACCGGGAGCTAACAGATACGCAGTATTTT.

This chain uses TRBV7-8 with TRBJ2-7; the D gene is possibly TRBD1 (6 bases). Germline V gene data show CDR1 as SGHVS and CDR2 as FQNEAQ. With 6 bases removed from V and 4 bases from J, the gap between germline ends came to 13 bases. This CDR3 spans 13 amino acids. DNA for the CDR3: TGTGCCAGCAGAGCCAGGGGCAGGTACGAGCAGTACTTC. This gives the protein CASRARGRYEQYF.

This chain joins TRBV9 and TRBJ2-3; a possible D gene is TRBD1 (8 bases). CDR3 length: 14 amino acids. The germline V and J ends were trimmed by 6 bases and 5 bases, with 16 bases remaining between them. The germline CDR1 and CDR2 sequences are SGDLS and YYNGEE. The CDR3 spells CASTRTGTKDTQYF. Here the CDR3 DNA reads TGTGCCAGCACCCGGACAGGGACTAAAGATACGCAGTATTTT.

This chain connects TRBV6-5 to TRBJ1-6; D is unresolved. V was trimmed by 0 bases and J by 6 bases, leaving 9 bases between them. The CDR3 has 15 residues. Germline CDR1 reads MNHEY; CDR2 reads SVGAGI. DNA for the CDR3: TGTGCCAGCAGTTACTCGAGGGATGCTAATTCACCCCTCCACTTT. It specifies CASSYSRDANSPLHF.

J is TRBJ1-1 and V is TRBV6-1; D is possibly TRBD1 (6 bases). The germline V and J ends were trimmed by 8 bases and 1 base, with 14 bases remaining between them. Germline values: CDR1 MNHNS, CDR2 SASEGT. The CDR3 is 14 amino acids. CDR3 sequence: CASAGQGRNTEAFF. CDR3 DNA: TGTGCCAGCGCGGGGCAGGGGAGGAACACTGAAGCTTTCTTT.